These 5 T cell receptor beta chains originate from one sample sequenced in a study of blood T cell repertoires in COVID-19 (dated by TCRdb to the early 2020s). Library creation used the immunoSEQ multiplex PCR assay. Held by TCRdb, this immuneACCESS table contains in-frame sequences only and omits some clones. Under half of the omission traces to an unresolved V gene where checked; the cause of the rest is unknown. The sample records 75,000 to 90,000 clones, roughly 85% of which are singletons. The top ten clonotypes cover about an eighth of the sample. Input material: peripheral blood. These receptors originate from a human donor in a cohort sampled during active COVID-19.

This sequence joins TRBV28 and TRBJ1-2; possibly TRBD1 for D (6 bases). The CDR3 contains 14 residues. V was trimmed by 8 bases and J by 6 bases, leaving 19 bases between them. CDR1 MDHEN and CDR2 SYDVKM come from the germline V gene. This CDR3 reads CASLTQGRKDGYTF. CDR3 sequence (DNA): TGTGCCAGCCTGACTCAGGGGAGAAAGGATGGCTACACCTTC.

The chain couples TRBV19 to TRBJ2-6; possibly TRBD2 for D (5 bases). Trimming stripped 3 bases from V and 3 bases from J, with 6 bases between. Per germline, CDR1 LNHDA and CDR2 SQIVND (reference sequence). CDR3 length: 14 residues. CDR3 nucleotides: TGTGCCAGTAGTATGAGGGATGGGGCCAACGTCCTGACTTTC. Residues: CASSMRDGANVLTF. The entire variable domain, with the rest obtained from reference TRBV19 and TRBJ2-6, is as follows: DGGITQSPKYLFRKEGQNVTLSCEQNLNHDAMYWYRQDPGQGLRLIYYSQIVNDFQKGDIAEGYSVSREKKESFPLTVTSAQKNPTAFYLCASSMRDGANVLTFGAGSRLTVL.

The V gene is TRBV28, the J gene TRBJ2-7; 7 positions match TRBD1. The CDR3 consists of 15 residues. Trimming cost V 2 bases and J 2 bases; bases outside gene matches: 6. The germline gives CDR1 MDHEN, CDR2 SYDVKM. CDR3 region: CASSLGPGQTYEQYF. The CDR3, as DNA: TGTGCCAGCAGTTTAGGTCCGGGACAGACCTACGAGCAGTACTTC. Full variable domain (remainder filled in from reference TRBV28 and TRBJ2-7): DVKVTQSSRYLVKRTGEKVFLECVQDMDHENMFWYRQDPGLGLRLIYFSYDVKMKEKGDIPEGYSVSREKKERFSLILESASTNQTSMYLCASSLGPGQTYEQYFGPGTRLTVT.

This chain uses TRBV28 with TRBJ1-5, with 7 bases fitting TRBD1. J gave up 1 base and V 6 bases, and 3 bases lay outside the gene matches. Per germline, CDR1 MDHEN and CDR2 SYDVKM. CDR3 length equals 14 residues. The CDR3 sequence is CASSQTGSNQPQHF. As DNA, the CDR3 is TGTGCCAGCAGCCAGACAGGGAGCAATCAGCCCCAGCATTTT.

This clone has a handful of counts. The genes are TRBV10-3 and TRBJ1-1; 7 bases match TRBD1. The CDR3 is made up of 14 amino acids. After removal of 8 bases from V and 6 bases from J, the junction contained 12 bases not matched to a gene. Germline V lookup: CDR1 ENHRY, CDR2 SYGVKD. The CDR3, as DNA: TGTGCCATCGCACCGGTGGAGGGGGCCCCTGAAGCTTTCTTT. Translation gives CAIAPVEGAPEAFF.